This T cell receptor beta chain derives from a study of OX40 agonist ivuxolimab in advanced cancers. Study context: The dose of intravenous ivuxolimab that patients received every 2 weeks ranged from 0.01 to 10 mg/kg. One hepatocellular carcinoma and a couple of cutaneous melanoma patients partially responded.

Comments on this clone: The antigen is undetermined.

Study results and limitations: On average, CD8+ T cells showed a greater number of expanded clones than CD4+.

Only in-frame clones appear in the TCRdb table, and some are missing; sequencing was by immunoSEQ multiplex PCR. This table has tens of thousands of clones, approximately 81% appearing once. Trimming left V 6 bases short and J 2 bases short, with 19 bases between. The CDR3 totals 16 residues. The germline V gene encodes CDR1 SGHNT and CDR2 YYREEE (reference sequence). The chain carries TRBV5-4 and TRBJ2-3; D unclear. This sequence originates from an adult with an advanced solid tumor such as melanoma, head and neck, liver or kidney cancer. Sequenced material: CD4+ or CD8+ T cells sorted from blood, taken in a trial of the OX40 agonist ivuxolimab. The DNA for the CDR3 is TGTGCCAGCACCCCAACGCGGTCTTCGAACACAGATACGCAGTATTTT. Translated, it gives CASTPTRSSNTDTQYF.